The 32 T cell receptor beta chains listed next were all sequenced from one sample in a study of identifying expanded T cells in peripheral blood. Method: immunoSEQ multiplex PCR; TCRdb's copy keeps in-frame clones and lacks some. The sample includes just under 65,000 clones, approximately 87% of them seen just once. The source material was blood. These receptors were taken from a person between 18 and 75 years old in good health.

This clone came up once. The gene calls are TRBV18 and TRBJ2-7; D not certain. CDR3 length: 14 residues. The germline CDR1 and CDR2 sequences are KGHSH and LQKENI. The germline V and J ends were trimmed by 5 bases and 2 bases, with 13 bases remaining between them. The CDR3 is CASSEGALAYEQYF. In DNA form, the CDR3 reads TGTGCCAGCTCAGAAGGAGCGCTAGCCTACGAGCAGTACTTC.

The chain's CDR3 is CATSSGQVSSGNTIYF. As DNA, the CDR3 is TGTGCCACCAGCAGCGGACAGGTCAGCTCTGGAAACACCATATATTTT. The V gene is TRBV15, the J gene TRBJ1-3; TRBD1 matches at 7 bases. Germline CDR1 and CDR2: LNHNV and YYDKDF (reference sequence). The CDR3 contains 16 residues. Unmatched junction bases numbered 5, after V lost 3 bases and J lost 0 bases.

This chain connects TRBV5-1 to TRBJ2-5, with TRBD1 matching over 7 bases. Per germline, CDR1 SGHRS and CDR2 YFSETQ. The CDR3 loop spans 16 amino acids. V lost 1 base and J lost 2; bases outside the gene matches: 8. CDR3 DNA sequence: TGCGCCAGCAGCTTGCGGGACAGAACAGGGCAAGAGACCCAGTACTTC. Translation: CASSLRDRTGQETQYF. Variable domain in full (rest from reference TRBV5-1 and TRBJ2-5): KAGVTQTPRYLIKTRGQQVTLSCSPISGHRSVSWYQQTPGQGLQFLFEYFSETQRNKGNFPGRFSGRQFSNSRSEMNVSTLELGDSALYLCASSLRDRTGQETQYFGPGTRLLVL.

The rearrangement uses TRBV11-2 and TRBJ2-1; TRBD1 agrees at 9 bases. With 3 bases clipped from V and 0 bases from J, the junction kept 3 bases outside the gene matches. The CDR3 is 16 residues long. Germline-derived CDR1 and CDR2 are SGHAT and FQNNGV. In DNA form, the CDR3 reads TGTGCCAGCAGCTTGACAGGGGGGAGCTCCTACAATGAGCAGTTCTTC. The encoded protein is CASSLTGGSSYNEQFF. Supplemented by reference TRBV11-2 and TRBJ2-1, the full variable domain reads EAGVAQSPRYKIIEKRQSVAFWCNPISGHATLYWYQQILGQGPKLLIQFQNNGVVDDSQLPKDRFSAERLKGVDSTLKIQPAKLEDSAVYLCASSLTGGSSYNEQFFGPGTRLTVL.

The CDR3 sequence: CASSYSTGELFF. CDR3 bases: TGTGCCAGCAGTTACTCGACCGGGGAGCTGTTTTTT. The chain recombines TRBV6-5 with TRBJ2-2, with D unresolved. Trimming took 0 bases from V and 5 from J, leaving 1 base between them. The germline CDR1 and CDR2 sequences are MNHEY and SVGAGI. The CDR3 is 12 amino acids.

V gene TRBV10-2 combines with J gene TRBJ2-3; D is ambiguous. V was clipped by 4 bases and J by 0 bases, with 5 bases between them. In germline, CDR1 is WSHSY, CDR2 SAAADI. CDR3 length: 13 residues. The CDR3 DNA is TGCGCCAGCAGTGTTGGGAGCACAGATACGCAGTATTTT. Amino acid sequence: CASSVGSTDTQYF.

This clone was seen a single time. The rearrangement uses TRBV2 and TRBJ1-4; D call uncertain. The CDR3 contains 12 residues. V was shortened by 4 bases and J by 7 bases, with 7 bases between the two germline ends. Germline lookup yields CDR1 SNHLY and CDR2 FYNNEI. CDR3: CASSVLGEKLFF. The DNA of the CDR3 is TGTGCCAGCAGTGTACTCGGTGAAAAACTGTTTTTT.

The rearrangement uses TRBV2 and TRBJ2-2; TRBD2 is a possible D gene (7 bases). The CDR3 totals 16 residues. V was cut by 1 base and J by 3 bases, with 12 bases left in between. Germline V CDR1 and CDR2: SNHLY, FYNNEI. Here the CDR3 reads CASSEEGGPYTGELFF. The CDR3 DNA reads as TGTGCCAGCAGTGAAGAGGGGGGGCCGTACACCGGGGAGCTGTTTTTT. The full variable domain, its missing parts supplied by reference TRBV2 and TRBJ2-2, is EPEVTQTPSHQVTQMGQEVILRCVPISNHLYFYWYRQILGQKVEFLVSFYNNEISEKSEIFDDQFSVERPDGSNFTLKIRSTKLEDSAMYFCASSEEGGPYTGELFFGEGSRLTVL.

This clone was counted a few times. The rearrangement links TRBV5-6 to TRBJ1-6; the D gene is possibly TRBD1 (6 bases). The V gene's germline CDR1 is SGHDT and CDR2 YYEEEE. The CDR3 covers 14 residues. The V and J ends lost 4 bases and 7 bases respectively, with 12 bases between them. The CDR3 DNA follows: TGTGCCAGCAGCCGGGGGCGCCTCAATTCACCCCTCCACTTT. Amino acids: CASSRGRLNSPLHF.

The V call is TRBV7-9, the J call TRBJ2-1; either TRBD1 or TRBD2 may fit D (6 bases each). This CDR3 has 15 amino acids. CDR1 is SEHNR, CDR2 FQNEAQ, per germline (reference sequence). The V gene lost 2 bases and the J gene lost 8 bases, with 16 bases spanning the gap. This chain's CDR3 is CASSLTGTPGDEQFF. DNA for the CDR3: TGTGCCAGCAGCTTAACAGGGACCCCGGGGGATGAGCAGTTCTTC.

V gene TRBV5-1 combines with J gene TRBJ2-1; unclear D gene. V lost 5 bases to trimming and J lost 4 bases, with 10 bases between them. This CDR3 comprises 13 residues. Germline-derived CDR1 and CDR2 are SGHRS and YFSETQ. The CDR3 protein is CASRTDSYNEQFF. The DNA of the CDR3 is TGCGCCAGCAGAACCGACTCGTACAATGAGCAGTTCTTC.

CDR3 sequence: CSVGGEQAAGTIYF. The CDR3 DNA sequence: TGCAGCGTTGGGGGGGAACAGGCCGCTGGCACCATATATTTT. The chain joins TRBV29-1 to TRBJ1-3; the D gene is possibly TRBD1 (5 bases). V was clipped by 4 bases and J by 9 bases, with 19 bases between them. Germline assignment: CDR1 SQVTM and CDR2 ANQGSEA. The CDR3 length is 14 residues.

This clone was seen just once. The gene calls are TRBV4-1 and TRBJ2-5, with D maybe TRBD2 (6 bases). Between the trimmed V and J ends, which lost 1 base and 4 bases, there was a span of 13 bases. Germline V gives CDR1 MGHRA, CDR2 YSYEKL. The CDR3 totals 15 residues. The CDR3 DNA is TGCGCCAGCAGCCAAGTGCGGGACCAAGGAGAGACCCAGTACTTC. This translates into CASSQVRDQGETQYF.

This chain uses TRBV19 with TRBJ2-1; D might be TRBD1 or TRBD2, each matching 5 bases. This CDR3 region has 12 residues. Germline values: CDR1 LNHDA, CDR2 SQIVND (reference sequence). V dropped 6 bases and J dropped 4 bases, with 7 bases sitting between them. CDR3 DNA: TGTGCCAGTAGGGGACCTTACAATGAGCAGTTCTTC. Residues: CASRGPYNEQFF. Looking up the rest from reference TRBV19 and TRBJ2-1 gives the full variable domain: DGGITQSPKYLFRKEGQNVTLSCEQNLNHDAMYWYRQDPGQGLRLIYYSQIVNDFQKGDIAEGYSVSREKKESFPLTVTSAQKNPTAFYLCASRGPYNEQFFGPGTRLTVL.

The chain recombines TRBV28 with TRBJ1-2; 7 bases align to TRBD1. Germline CDR1 reads MDHEN; CDR2 reads SYDVKM. The length of the CDR3 is 14 residues. Trimming cost V 5 bases and J 7 bases; bases outside gene matches: 10. The CDR3 DNA reads as TGTGCCAGCAGTATCCGACAGGGATTCTCTGGCTACACCTTC. Amino acids: CASSIRQGFSGYTF.

The J gene is TRBJ1-2, the V gene TRBV9; TRBD1 aligns across 8 bases. Germline V gene sequence: CDR1 SGDLS, CDR2 YYNGEE. The trim removed 0 bases at V and 6 bases at J, leaving 13 bases unmatched. The CDR3 has 17 amino acids. CDR3 amino acids: CASSVAGVGQGGNGYTF. The CDR3 DNA reads as TGTGCCAGCAGCGTAGCCGGCGTTGGACAGGGAGGAAATGGCTACACCTTC.

This chain uses TRBV15 with TRBJ2-1, with TRBD2 matching 10 bases. V lost 4 bases, J lost 6 bases, and 6 bases stayed unmatched. Germline V gene lookup returns CDR1 LNHNV and CDR2 YYDKDF (reference sequence). The CDR3 length is 15 residues. For the CDR3, the DNA is TGTGCCACCAGCATCCAGCGGGAGGGTGGCAATGAGCAGTTCTTC. It is translated as CATSIQREGGNEQFF.

The V call is TRBV5-1, the J call TRBJ1-6; D perhaps matches TRBD1 (6 bases). V lost 5 bases to trimming and J lost 2 bases, with 14 bases between them. Germline V gene sequence: CDR1 SGHRS, CDR2 YFSETQ. CDR3 size: 16 residues. Written as DNA, the CDR3 is TGCGCCAGCAGTTCCGGGACAAGGGCCTATAATTCACCCCTCCACTTT. It encodes CASSSGTRAYNSPLHF.

The rearrangement uses TRBV5-1 and TRBJ1-6; possible D gene TRBD1, 5 bases. The V end lost 5 bases, the J end lost 5 bases, and 11 bases lay between the germline ends. Germline V CDR1 and CDR2: SGHRS, YFSETQ. The CDR3 runs 14 residues. CDR3 DNA: TGCGCCAGCAGTTCAGGGTACGATAATTCACCCCTCCACTTT. Amino acids: CASSSGYDNSPLHF.

V usage is TRBV18 and J usage is TRBJ2-7; TRBD2 is a possible D gene (6 bases). The CDR3 has 12 amino acids. CDR1 is KGHSH and CDR2 is LQKENI in the germline V gene. Trimming removed 0 bases at V and 7 bases at J, with 7 bases between. In DNA, the CDR3 is TGTGCCAGCTCACCACCGGGGGGAGAGCAGTACTTC. This translates into CASSPPGGEQYF.

This clone has just a few counts. The chain links TRBV28 to TRBJ1-5, with TRBD1 as a possible D gene (6 bases). Trimming removed 3 bases at V and 4 bases at J, with 13 bases between. CDR1 and CDR2 from the germline V gene are MDHEN and SYDVKM. This CDR3 is built from 15 residues. The CDR3 DNA follows: TGTGCCAGCAGTTTCTGGGACACCGAAAATCAGCCCCAGCATTTT. This gives the protein CASSFWDTENQPQHF.

This rearrangement joins TRBV10-3 to TRBJ2-7; 7 nucleotides agree with TRBD1. Germline V gene data show CDR1 as ENHRY and CDR2 as SYGVKD. The ends lost 6 bases at V and 1 base at J; junction bases unmatched: 12. This CDR3 comprises 16 residues. CDR3 loop: CAISAGTAIPSYEQYF. Here the CDR3 DNA reads TGTGCCATCAGCGCCGGGACAGCCATCCCATCCTACGAGCAGTACTTC.

This clone was seen only a few times. The chain combines TRBV2 with TRBJ1-4; 10 bases align to TRBD1. Germline V gene sequence: CDR1 SNHLY, CDR2 FYNNEI. CDR3 length: 15 amino acids. The ends lost 8 bases at V and 4 bases at J; junction bases unmatched: 7. CDR3 in DNA: TGTGCCAGCTCGGCCCGGACAGGGGGTAATGAAAAACTGTTTTTT. It translates to CASSARTGGNEKLFF. Using reference TRBV2 and TRBJ1-4 for the parts outside the CDR3, the full variable domain is EPEVTQTPSHQVTQMGQEVILRCVPISNHLYFYWYRQILGQKVEFLVSFYNNEISEKSEIFDDQFSVERPDGSNFTLKIRSTKLEDSAMYFCASSARTGGNEKLFFGSGTQLSVL.

The J gene is TRBJ2-7, the V gene TRBV9, with D tentatively TRBD2 (8 bases). From germline, CDR1 is SGDLS and CDR2 YYNGEE. V dropped 3 bases and J dropped 5 bases, with 18 bases sitting between them. This CDR3 comprises 15 residues. The CDR3 sequence: CASSESGGGQDEQYF. The CDR3 nucleotides are TGTGCCAGCAGCGAGAGCGGGGGAGGACAGGACGAGCAGTACTTC.

This chain joins TRBV5-8 and TRBJ1-4; 7 bases match TRBD1. This CDR3 has 16 residues. Germline V gene data show CDR1 as SGHTS and CDR2 as YDEGEE. With V trimmed by 3 bases and J by 8 bases, 13 bases remained unmatched. The DNA for the CDR3 is TGTGCCAGCAGCTCCGGCGCGGACAGGTCTATGGAAAAACTGTTTTTT. It encodes CASSSGADRSMEKLFF.

V usage is TRBV2 and J usage is TRBJ2-7, with 9 bases that match TRBD2. CDR1 SNHLY and CDR2 FYNNEI come from the germline V gene. The CDR3 extends over 15 amino acids. With 3 bases clipped from V and 2 bases from J, the junction kept 5 bases outside the gene matches. The CDR3 reads CASSEQAGGPYEQYF. The DNA for the CDR3 is TGTGCCAGCAGTGAGCAGGCGGGAGGGCCCTACGAGCAGTACTTC.

This clone occurred once. The chain is built from TRBV4-2 and TRBJ2-7, with D perhaps TRBD2 (5 bases). V lost 1 base to trimming and J lost 6 bases, with 10 bases between them. This CDR3 is built from 13 residues. Per germline, CDR1 LGHNA and CDR2 YNFKEQ. As DNA, the CDR3 is TGTGCCAGCAGCCAAGGCCCGGGGTCCGAGCAGTACTTC. Protein sequence: CASSQGPGSEQYF.

This chain connects TRBV25-1 to TRBJ1-1; the match to TRBD1 covers 8 bases. The V gene's germline CDR1 is MGHDK and CDR2 SYGVNS. The CDR3 sequence is 18 residues long. Trimming at V came to 4 bases and at J to 5 bases, leaving 18 bases not matched to a gene. The CDR3 region is CASSGLRRQGASGTEAFF. CDR3 DNA: TGTGCCAGCAGTGGTCTAAGACGGCAGGGGGCCTCTGGGACTGAAGCTTTCTTT.

This sequence joins TRBV29-1 and TRBJ2-1; 14 nucleotides align to TRBD2. Germline V gene sequence: CDR1 SQVTM, CDR2 ANQGSEA. V lost 8 bases, J lost 5 bases, and 5 bases stayed unmatched. The CDR3 sequence is 14 residues long. CDR3 coding DNA: TGCAGCACAACGGGACTAGCGGGGGACAATGAGCAGTTCTTC. This gives the protein CSTTGLAGDNEQFF.

The chain employs TRBV18 and TRBJ1-2; D possibly corresponds to TRBD1 (5 bases). Per germline, CDR1 KGHSH and CDR2 LQKENI. The ends were cut back, 3 bases at V and 6 bases at J, with 14 bases in the middle. The CDR3 covers 14 residues. CDR3 sequence: CASSPEGSSHGYTF. As DNA, the CDR3 is TGTGCCAGCTCACCTGAGGGGTCTAGTCATGGCTACACCTTC.

The chain is built from TRBV21-1 and TRBJ2-7; the D call TRBD2 from the table was never checked on the DNA. TRBV21-1 is shown as a pseudogene. CDR3 length equals 12 residues. This chain's CDR3 is CASSKSVDEQYF. CDR3 nucleotide sequence: TGTGCCAGCAGCAAATCGGTGGACGAGCAGTACTTC.

This clone was counted only a few times. The J gene is TRBJ2-1, the V gene TRBV7-6, with D maybe TRBD1 (5 bases). In germline, CDR1 is SGHVS, CDR2 FNYEAQ. This CDR3 contains 16 residues. Trimming left V 3 bases short and J 0 bases short, with 12 bases between. As DNA, the CDR3 is TGTGCCAGCAGCTTGACACATGACAGCTCCTACAATGAGCAGTTCTTC. Translating it yields CASSLTHDSSYNEQFF.